The text below deals with one T cell receptor (beta chain). Trimming shortened V by 3 bases and J by 1 base, and 16 bases separated the two germline ends. The CDR3 runs 18 residues. This sample was taken from a study of neurological immune-mediated disorders. TCRdb re-called the 5' RACE reads through MiXCR, storing one row per CDR3 protein. Of 4,000 or so distinct CDR3 sequences listed, about 31% are singletons. This receptor was taken from a man aged 45-65 years with HTLV-1-associated myelopathy (HAM/TSP). The chain carries TRBV23-1 and TRBJ2-6; a weak D match, TRBD1 (6 bases). TRBV23-1 is treated as an ORF (open reading frame) with a function not yet certain. Source material: CD8+ T cells from blood. In nucleotides, the CDR3 is TGCGCCAGCAGTCAGGGACACGAGATCAGTTCTGGGGCCAACGTCCTGACTTTC. Translated, it gives CASSQGHEISSGANVLTF.